This T cell receptor beta chain stems from a study of human T cells and chemical hapten exposure. Across the whole study: All patients underwent weekly scalp dosing with diphenylcyclopropenone for the full roughly 25-week study. Per-sample variation in TCR yield stemmed mainly from small pooled library volume differences.

In germline, CDR1 is SQVTM, CDR2 ANQGSEA. V trimming: 7 bases; J trimming: 4 bases; junction bases outside the gene matches: 8. CDR3 length: 13 amino acids. TCRdb processed the RACE reads anew with MiXCR; each CDR3 protein has one entry. This sample has around 260,000 distinct CDR3 sequences; 7% to 10% occur once, and the top ten carry 2% to 3%. The table lists this clonotype with a few counts. Time point indicated: pre-sensitization, week 0. Treatment of the sample: therapeutic diphenylcyclopropenone sensitization with weekly scalp DPC. The chain uses TRBV29-1 and TRBJ2-7, with TRBD1 matching 9 bases. The TCR comes from a woman aged 40 to 55 with alopecia areata. Some clones in this sample may be carry-over from other donors' samples. Sequencing was performed on whole blood, taken in connection with sensitization to the hapten diphenylcyclopropenone (DPC). CDR3 bases: TGCAGCGCCCGACAGGGGGGCATTTACGAGCAGTACTTC. This translates into CSARQGGIYEQYF.